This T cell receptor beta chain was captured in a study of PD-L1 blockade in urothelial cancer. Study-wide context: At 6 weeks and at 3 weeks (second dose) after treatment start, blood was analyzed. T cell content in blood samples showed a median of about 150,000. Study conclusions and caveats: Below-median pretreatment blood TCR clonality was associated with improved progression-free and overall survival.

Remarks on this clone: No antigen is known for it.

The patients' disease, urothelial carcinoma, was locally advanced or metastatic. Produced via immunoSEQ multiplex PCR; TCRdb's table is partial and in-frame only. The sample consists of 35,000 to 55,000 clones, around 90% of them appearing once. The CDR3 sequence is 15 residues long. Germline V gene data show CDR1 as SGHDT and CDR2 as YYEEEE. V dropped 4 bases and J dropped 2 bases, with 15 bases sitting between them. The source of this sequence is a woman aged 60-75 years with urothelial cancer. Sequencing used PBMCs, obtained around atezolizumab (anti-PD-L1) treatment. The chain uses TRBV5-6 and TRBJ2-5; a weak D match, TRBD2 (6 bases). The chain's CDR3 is CASSRADSGQETQYF. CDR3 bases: TGTGCCAGCAGCCGAGCCGATAGCGGTCAAGAGACCCAGTACTTC.